This TCR beta chain was sequenced in a study of T-cell memory formation after mild COVID-19. Broader study findings: Shrinking CD4+ clones were chiefly CM and EM; CD8+ ones were chiefly EMRA. Clones shrinking between day 15 and 85 showed a balanced CD4/CD8 split, and those that grew later tilted toward CD4+.

Germline V gene sequence: CDR1 SGHKS, CDR2 YYEKEE (reference sequence). V lost 3 bases to trimming and J lost 11 bases, with 15 bases between them. The CDR3 has 12 amino acids. As to this clonotype: What it binds is not known.

In TCRdb, the 5' RACE reads were re-called with MiXCR into one record per CDR3 protein. The top ten hold about 4% of the sample, which has roughly 260,000 distinct CDR3 sequences, about 16% seen once. V gene TRBV5-5 combines with J gene TRBJ2-7; D might be TRBD1 or TRBD2, each matching 5 bases. The receptor's source is a man aged 18 to 30 who had mild COVID-19 (a few samples of this study predate the infection). Cell type and time point are not known. Material for sequencing was PBMCs or a T cell subset sorted from them (not recorded which). This CDR3 is CASSWGWDGEYV. In DNA, the CDR3 is TGTGCCAGCAGCTGGGGTTGGGACGGAGAGTACGTC.